This T cell receptor (beta chain) was captured by sequencing in a study of vaccination and CD4 T cells after COVID-19. Study-wide context: Overlapping peptides of the spike proteins of SARS-CoV-2, HCoV-NL63, HCoV-OC43 and HCoV-229E were used for cell stimulation.

Noted treatment: approximately 9-day PBMC culture with coronavirus spike peptide pools or control peptides (ViraFEST assay). TCRs were sequenced by ViraFEST after antigen-specific T cells had been expanded with peptide pools. Cultured CD4+ T cell DNA underwent sequencing with the Oncomine TCR Beta short-read assay. TCRdb reprocessed the PCR reads via MiXCR and lists one record per CDR3 protein. The data contain about 12,000 distinct CDR3 sequences, approximately 60% of them singletons. Germline-derived CDR1 and CDR2 are MNHNS and SASEGT. The CDR3 loop spans 23 amino acids. V lost 2 bases to trimming and J lost 7 bases; unmatched junction nucleotides: 29. On this clonotype itself: What it binds is not known.

The receptor's source is a human donor who had recovered from COVID-19. The rearrangement joins TRBV6-1 to TRBJ1-5; TRBD1 matches 10 bases. Sequenced: CD4+ T cells from blood, cultured in vitro. In nucleotides, the CDR3 is TGTGCCAGCAGTGAAATCGACCTAGGGACAGGGGATTCACCCCTCCAGGGACGCCAGCCCCAGCATTTT. It translates to CASSEIDLGTGDSPLQGRQPQHF.